The 11 T cell receptor beta chains in this list originate from one sample, sequenced in a study of T cell clones after liver transplantation. The method was immunoSEQ multiplex PCR; TCRdb's version includes in-frame clones alone and lacks a portion of them. This sample has more than 100,000 clones; about 86% occur once, and the top ten carry approximately 3%. This specimen consisted of CD4+ T cells from blood, obtained around 49 months after liver transplant. These TCRs come from a human patient who received a liver transplant. T cells may partly derive from the graft donor.

The chain is built from TRBV11-3 and TRBJ2-5; 7 bases agree with TRBD2. V gave up 4 bases and J gave up 0 bases; unmatched junction bases: 8. The CDR3 runs 16 residues. The germline V gene encodes CDR1 SGHNT and CDR2 YENEEA. CDR3 nucleotide sequence: TGTGCCAGCAGCTCGGAGGATGGGGGGGACCAAGAGACCCAGTACTTC. It encodes CASSSEDGGDQETQYF.

This chain uses TRBV4-3 with TRBJ2-3; D is perhaps TRBD1 or TRBD2 (5 bases each). The ends were cut back, 1 base at V and 0 bases at J, with 14 bases in the middle. The germline V gene has CDR1 LGHNA and CDR2 YSLEER. The CDR3 is 17 residues long. In DNA, the CDR3 is TGCGCCAGCAGCCAAGGGGGTGGGGACCGAAGCACAGATACGCAGTATTTT. Protein: CASSQGGGDRSTDTQYF.

The V and J genes are TRBV18 and TRBJ2-5; D not resolved. This CDR3 has 15 amino acids. Looked up from germline, CDR1 is KGHSH and CDR2 is LQKENI. V was trimmed by 6 bases and J by 2 bases, leaving 16 bases between them. The DNA of the CDR3 is TGTGCCAGCTCCGTCGCGGCCAGTAATCAAGAGACCCAGTACTTC. Translation gives CASSVAASNQETQYF.

This clone was counted between two and nine times. The chain combines TRBV5-1 with TRBJ2-7; 11 nucleotides align to TRBD1. The CDR3 extends over 15 amino acids. Germline CDR1 SGHRS, CDR2 YFSETQ. Trimming cost V 4 bases and J 3 bases; bases outside gene matches: 6. The CDR3 protein is CASSHSGTGGYEQYF. The CDR3 region has the DNA TGCGCCAGCAGCCATTCCGGGACAGGGGGCTACGAGCAGTACTTC. The variable domain in full, completed from reference TRBV5-1 and TRBJ2-7, reads KAGVTQTPRYLIKTRGQQVTLSCSPISGHRSVSWYQQTPGQGLQFLFEYFSETQRNKGNFPGRFSGRQFSNSRSEMNVSTLELGDSALYLCASSHSGTGGYEQYFGPGTRLTVT.

The rearrangement uses TRBV7-9 and TRBJ2-3; D unclear. Looked up from germline, CDR1 is SEHNR and CDR2 is FQNEAQ (reference sequence). V was cut by 5 bases and J by 2 bases, with 8 bases left in between. CDR3 length equals 13 residues. CDR3 bases: TGTGCCAGCAGCCCCTTTTCCACAGATACGCAGTATTTT. Translating gives CASSPFSTDTQYF.

This chain uses TRBV23-1 with TRBJ2-7, with D hard to call. TRBV23-1 is identified as an open reading frame with a role that is uncertain. The CDR3 is 13 amino acids. V shed 5 bases and J shed 1 base, with 9 bases lying between them. In nucleotides, the CDR3 is TGCGCCAGCAGTGTTTTCACTTCCTACGAGCAGTACTTC. Its protein is CASSVFTSYEQYF.

This chain uses TRBV30 with TRBJ1-4; no clear D. Trimming stripped 1 base from V and 0 bases from J, with 9 bases between. Germline V gives CDR1 GTSNPN, CDR2 SVGIG (reference sequence). This CDR3 contains 15 residues. CDR3 in amino acids: CAWSGGVATNEKLFF. The CDR3 region has the DNA TGTGCCTGGAGTGGCGGGGTTGCAACTAATGAAAAACTGTTTTTT.

This chain connects TRBV7-3 to TRBJ2-7; TRBD1 might be the D (7 bases). V lost 1 base and J 2 bases, leaving 12 bases between the germline ends. The germline gives CDR1 SGHTA, CDR2 FQGTGA. The CDR3 length is 15 residues. The chain's CDR3 is CASSLRQGLPYEQYF. CDR3 coding DNA: TGTGCCAGCAGCTTAAGACAGGGACTCCCCTACGAGCAGTACTTC.

This clone was recorded many times. The gene calls are TRBV5-5 and TRBJ2-2, with 9 positions matching TRBD2. CDR3 length: 17 residues. Germline V lookup: CDR1 SGHKS, CDR2 YYEKEE (reference sequence). Germline trimming cut 3 bases from V and 3 bases from J; bases unmatched to any gene: 9. CDR3 bases: TGTGCCAGCAGCTCACTAGCGGGTGGTGGCTACACCGGGGAGCTGTTTTTT. Translating it yields CASSSLAGGGYTGELFF.

This chain joins TRBV16 and TRBJ1-5, with D possibly being TRBD1 (5 bases). CDR1 is KGHSY and CDR2 is FQNENV in the germline V gene. The V gene lost 4 bases and the J gene lost 9 bases, with 19 bases spanning the gap. The CDR3 runs 15 residues. CDR3 in amino acids: CASSRPGTQGSPQHF. The DNA for the CDR3 is TGTGCCAGCAGCCGGCCGGGGACTCAGGGATCGCCCCAGCATTTT.

The V and J genes are TRBV21-1 and TRBJ1-3; no check of the table's D call, TRBD1, against the DNA was made. TRBV21-1 is deemed a pseudogene. CDR3 length: 18 amino acids. For the CDR3, the DNA is TGTGCCAGCAGCAAAGCGAGGGGACAGGGAAGTTCTGGAAACACCATATATTTT. This translates into CASSKARGQGSSGNTIYF.